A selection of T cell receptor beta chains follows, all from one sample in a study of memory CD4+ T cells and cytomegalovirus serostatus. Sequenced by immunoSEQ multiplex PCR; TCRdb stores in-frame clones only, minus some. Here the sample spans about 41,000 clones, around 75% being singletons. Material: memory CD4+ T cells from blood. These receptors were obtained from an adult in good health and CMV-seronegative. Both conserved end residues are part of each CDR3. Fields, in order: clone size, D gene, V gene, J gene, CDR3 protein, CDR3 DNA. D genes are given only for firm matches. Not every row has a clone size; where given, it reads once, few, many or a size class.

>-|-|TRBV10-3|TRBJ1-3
CAISESNSGSGNTIYF
TGTGCCATCAGTGAGTCGAACAGCGGCTCTGGAAACACCATATATTTT
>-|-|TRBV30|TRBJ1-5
CAWNNLTRGNQPQHF
TGTGCCTGGAACAATCTCACTCGGGGTAATCAGCCCCAGCATTTT
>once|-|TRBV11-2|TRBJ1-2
CASSPEGSGGYTF
TGTGCCAGCAGCCCAGAGGGCAGTGGGGGCTACACCTTC
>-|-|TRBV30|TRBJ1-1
CAWSGGGNTEAFF
TGTGCCTGGAGTGGGGGGGGCAACACTGAAGCTTTCTTT
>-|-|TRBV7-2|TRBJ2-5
CASSLAGRGGETQYF
TGTGCCAGCAGCTTAGCAGGGCGTGGGGGAGAGACCCAGTACTTC
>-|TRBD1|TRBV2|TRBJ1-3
CASRRTGGIGNTIYF
TGTGCCAGCAGGCGGACAGGGGGCATTGGAAACACCATATATTTT
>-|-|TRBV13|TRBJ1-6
CASSLAGRGLHF
TGTGCCAGCAGCTTGGCAGGGAGAGGCCTCCACTTT
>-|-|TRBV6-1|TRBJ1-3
CASSLQGPSGNTIYF
TGTGCCAGCAGCCTACAGGGCCCCTCTGGAAACACCATATATTTT
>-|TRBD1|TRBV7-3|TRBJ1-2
CASSHTGGSGYTF
TGTGCCAGCAGTCACACAGGGGGCAGTGGCTACACCTTC
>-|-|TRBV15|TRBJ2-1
CATSRDPADEQFF
TGTGCCACCAGCAGGGACCCTGCTGACGAGCAGTTCTTC
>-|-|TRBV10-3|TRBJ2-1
CATKGDRDEQFF
TGTGCCACCAAGGGTGATAGGGATGAGCAGTTCTTC
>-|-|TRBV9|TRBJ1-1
CASSAYTSPPEAFF
TGTGCCAGCAGCGCGTACACCTCCCCCCCAGAAGCTTTCTTT
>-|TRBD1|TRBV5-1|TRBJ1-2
CASSLNQGEDGYTF
TGCGCCAGCAGCTTAAACCAGGGGGAGGATGGCTACACCTTC
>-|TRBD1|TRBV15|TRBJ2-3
CATSRGIDRGSTDTQYF
TGTGCCACCAGCAGAGGGATAGACAGGGGTAGCACAGATACGCAGTATTTT
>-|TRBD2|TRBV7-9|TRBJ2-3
CASSLKSGGTDTQYF
TGTGCCAGCAGCCTCAAGTCGGGGGGAACAGATACGCAGTATTTT
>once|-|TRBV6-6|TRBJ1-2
CASSWGGALYGYTF
TGTGCCAGCAGTTGGGGGGGGGCCCTCTATGGCTACACCTTC
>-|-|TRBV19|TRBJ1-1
CASSILLGTEAFF
TGTGCCAGTAGTATCCTCCTCGGCACTGAAGCTTTCTTT
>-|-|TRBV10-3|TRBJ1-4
CAISESGERGEKLFF
TGTGCCATCAGTGAGTCGGGGGAAAGAGGCGAAAAACTGTTTTTT
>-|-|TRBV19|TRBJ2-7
CASSIADRLYEQYF
TGTGCCAGTAGTATCGCCGATAGACTTTACGAGCAGTACTTC
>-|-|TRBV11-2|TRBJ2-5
CASSLTTQETQYF
TGTGCCAGCAGCTTGACTACTCAAGAGACCCAGTACTTC
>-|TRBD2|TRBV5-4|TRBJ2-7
CASSLVAGSYEQYF
TGTGCCAGCAGCCTGGTAGCGGGGAGCTACGAGCAGTACTTC
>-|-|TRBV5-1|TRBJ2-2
CASSLAKGPNTGELFF
TGCGCCAGCAGCTTGGCCAAGGGACCCAACACCGGGGAGCTGTTTTTT
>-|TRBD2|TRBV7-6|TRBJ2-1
CASATKLSERGRYNEQFF
TGTGCCAGCGCAACTAAATTATCGGAGCGGGGGCGTTACAATGAGCAGTTCTTC
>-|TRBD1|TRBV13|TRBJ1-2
CASSLEAGTGSGYTF
TGTGCCAGCAGCTTAGAGGCAGGGACAGGGTCGGGCTACACCTTC
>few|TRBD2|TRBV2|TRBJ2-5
CASSERRGGWETQYF
TGTGCCAGCAGTGAAAGACGGGGGGGCTGGGAGACCCAGTACTTC
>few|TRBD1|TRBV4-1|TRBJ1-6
CASSRGQGPNSPLHF
TGCGCCAGCAGCCGGGGACAGGGCCCTAATTCACCCCTCCACTTT
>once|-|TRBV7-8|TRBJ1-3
CASSLARRRGRSGNTIYF
TGTGCCAGCAGCTTAGCGCGGCGCCGCGGAAGGTCTGGAAACACCATATATTTT
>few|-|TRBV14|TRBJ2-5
CASSQDQLAGLENF
TGTGCCAGCAGCCAAGATCAACTCGCGGGGTTAGAGAACTTC
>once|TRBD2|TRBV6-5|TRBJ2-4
CASSWTSGGKNIQYF
TGTGCCAGCAGTTGGACTAGCGGGGGTAAAAACATTCAGTACTTC
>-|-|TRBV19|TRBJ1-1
CASSIGAVLNTEAFF
TGTGCCAGTAGTATCGGGGCAGTACTGAACACTGAAGCTTTCTTT
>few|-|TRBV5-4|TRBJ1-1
CASSMDKNTEAFF
TGTGCCAGCAGCATGGACAAGAACACTGAAGCTTTCTTT
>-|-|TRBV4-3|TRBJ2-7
CASSQGSKSYEQYF
TGCGCCAGCAGCCAAGGTTCGAAATCCTACGAGCAGTACTTC
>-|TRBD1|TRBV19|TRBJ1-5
CASRRIGTGDRQPQHF
TGTGCCAGTAGGAGAATCGGGACAGGGGATCGACAGCCCCAGCATTTT
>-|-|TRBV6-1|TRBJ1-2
CASRVLTLLYGYTF
TGTGCCAGCAGGGTACTGACCCTGCTGTATGGCTACACCTTC
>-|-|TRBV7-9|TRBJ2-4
CASSLVTGQSLGNIQYF
TGTGCCAGCAGCTTAGTCACGGGACAATCCTTGGGAAACATTCAGTACTTC
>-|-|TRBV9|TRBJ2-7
CASSVGEGSREQYF
TGTGCCAGCAGCGTAGGTGAAGGGTCAAGGGAGCAGTACTTC
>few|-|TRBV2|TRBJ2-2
CASSGDTGELFF
TGTGCCAGCAGTGGCGACACCGGGGAGCTGTTTTTT
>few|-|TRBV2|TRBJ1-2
CASSEGGSTSYGYTF
TGTGCCAGCAGTGAAGGGGGGAGCACCTCCTATGGCTACACCTTC
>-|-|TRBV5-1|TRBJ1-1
CASSLASRAGEAFF
TGCGCCAGCAGCTTGGCCTCTAGGGCCGGTGAAGCTTTCTTT
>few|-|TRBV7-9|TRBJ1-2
CASSRTGHGYTF
TGTGCCAGCAGCCGAACAGGGCATGGCTACACCTTC
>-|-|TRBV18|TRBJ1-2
CASSPPAGEGNGYTF
TGTGCCAGCTCACCACCGGCGGGGGAAGGGAATGGCTACACCTTC
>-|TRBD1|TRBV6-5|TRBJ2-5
CASSLQGAGETQYF
TGTGCCAGCAGCTTACAGGGGGCCGGAGAGACCCAGTACTTC